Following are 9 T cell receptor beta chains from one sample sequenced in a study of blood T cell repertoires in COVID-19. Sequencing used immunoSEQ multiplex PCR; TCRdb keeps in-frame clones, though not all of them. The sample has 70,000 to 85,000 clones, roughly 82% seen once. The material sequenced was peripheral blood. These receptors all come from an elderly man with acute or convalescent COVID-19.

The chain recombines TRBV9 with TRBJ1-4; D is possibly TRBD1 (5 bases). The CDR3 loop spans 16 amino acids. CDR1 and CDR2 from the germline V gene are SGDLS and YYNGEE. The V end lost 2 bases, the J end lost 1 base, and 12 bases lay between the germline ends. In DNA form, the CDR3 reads TGTGCCAGCAGCGTCGGAGTGACAGAAACTAATGAAAAACTGTTTTTT. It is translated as CASSVGVTETNEKLFF. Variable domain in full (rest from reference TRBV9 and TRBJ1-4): DSGVTQTPKHLITATGQRVTLRCSPRSGDLSVYWYQQSLDQGLQFLIQYYNGEERAKGNILERFSAQQFPDLHSELNLSSLELGDSALYFCASSVGVTETNEKLFFGSGTQLSVL.

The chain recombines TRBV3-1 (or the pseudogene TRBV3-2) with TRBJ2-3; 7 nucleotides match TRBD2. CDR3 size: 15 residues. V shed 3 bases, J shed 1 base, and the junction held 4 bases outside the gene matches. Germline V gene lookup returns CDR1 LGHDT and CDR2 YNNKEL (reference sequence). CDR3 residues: CASSQRSGGTDTQYF. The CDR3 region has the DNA TGTGCCAGCAGCCAGAGGAGCGGGGGCACAGATACGCAGTATTTT.

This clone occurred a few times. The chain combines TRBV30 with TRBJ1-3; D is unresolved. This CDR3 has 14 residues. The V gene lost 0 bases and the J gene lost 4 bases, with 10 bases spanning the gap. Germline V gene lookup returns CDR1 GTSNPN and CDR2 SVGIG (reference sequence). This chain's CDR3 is CAWSVEQKGNTIYF. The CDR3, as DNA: TGTGCCTGGAGTGTAGAACAGAAAGGAAACACCATATATTTT.

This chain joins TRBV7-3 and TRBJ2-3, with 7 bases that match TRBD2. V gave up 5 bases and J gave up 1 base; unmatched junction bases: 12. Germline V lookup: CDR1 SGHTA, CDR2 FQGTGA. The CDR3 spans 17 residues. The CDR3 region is CASSPRGGGGRTDTQYF. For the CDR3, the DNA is TGTGCCAGCAGCCCCCGGGGTGGCGGGGGTCGCACAGATACGCAGTATTTT.

The CDR3 region is CASSDGNSPLHF. In DNA form, the CDR3 reads TGCGCCAGCAGTGACGGTAATTCACCCCTCCACTTT. The V gene is TRBV10-1, the J gene TRBJ1-6; D unclear. Germline V lookup: CDR1 WNHNN, CDR2 SYGVQD (reference sequence). The CDR3 loop spans 12 amino acids. V was trimmed by 3 bases and J by 6 bases, leaving 3 bases between them.

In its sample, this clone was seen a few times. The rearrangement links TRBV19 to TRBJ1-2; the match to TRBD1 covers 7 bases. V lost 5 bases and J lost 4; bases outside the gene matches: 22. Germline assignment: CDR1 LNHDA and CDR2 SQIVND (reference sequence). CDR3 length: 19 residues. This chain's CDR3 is CASSARDRDRGYRGYGYTF. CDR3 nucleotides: TGTGCCAGTAGTGCGAGAGACCGGGACAGAGGATATCGGGGCTATGGCTACACCTTC.

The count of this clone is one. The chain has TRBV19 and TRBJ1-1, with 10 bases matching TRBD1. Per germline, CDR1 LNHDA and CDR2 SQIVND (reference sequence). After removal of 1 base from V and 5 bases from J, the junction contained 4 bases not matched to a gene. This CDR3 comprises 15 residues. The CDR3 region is CASSIADRGRTEAFF. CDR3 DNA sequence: TGTGCCAGTAGTATAGCCGACAGGGGGCGGACTGAAGCTTTCTTT.

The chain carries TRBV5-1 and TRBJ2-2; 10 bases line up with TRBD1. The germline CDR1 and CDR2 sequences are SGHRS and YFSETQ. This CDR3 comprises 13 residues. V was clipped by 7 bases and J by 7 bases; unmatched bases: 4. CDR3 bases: TGCGCCAGCGGACAGGGGGTCGACGGGGAGCTGTTTTTT. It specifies CASGQGVDGELFF.

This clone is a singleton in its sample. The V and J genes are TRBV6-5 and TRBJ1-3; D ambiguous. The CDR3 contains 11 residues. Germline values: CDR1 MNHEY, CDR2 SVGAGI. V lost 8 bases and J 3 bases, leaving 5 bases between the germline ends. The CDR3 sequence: CASGGGNTIYF. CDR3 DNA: TGTGCCAGCGGCGGTGGAAACACCATATATTTT.